The clone carrying this TCR beta chain was counted between two and nine times. Its cognate antigen is unknown. The sample is drawn from a study of cytomegalovirus exposure and HLA in healthy donors. Overall study results and limits: Specificity of a few CMV-associated chains for CMV antigens was verified in vitro. An analysis done earlier found most TCR beta V segments productive about 87% or about 30% of the time. A later analysis linked a missense variant in DCLRE1C to the trimming of TCR beta V and J genes.

Unmatched junction bases numbered 6, after V lost 5 bases and J lost 2 bases. CDR1 and CDR2 from the germline V gene are SGHTA and FQGNSA. CDR3 length equals 17 residues. PCR was performed using 60 Vbeta and 13 Jbeta primers. The data were produced by immunoSEQ multiplex PCR, yet TCRdb's version contains in-frame clones alone and is incomplete. This table holds about 91,000 clones, roughly 60% found once. This TCR was sampled from a human donor in good health. The sequencing input was PBMCs. The chain joins TRBV7-2 to TRBJ2-3; 14 bases fit TRBD2. DNA of the CDR3: TGTGCCAGCAGCGCGGGACTAGCGGGGGCCCCCACAGATACGCAGTATTTT. This codes for CASSAGLAGAPTDTQYF. Combining the CDR3 with reference TRBV7-2 and TRBJ2-3 gives the whole variable domain GAGVSQSPSNKVTEKGKDVELRCDPISGHTALYWYRQSLGQGLEFLIYFQGNSAPDKSGLPSDRFSAERTGGSVSTLTIQRTQQEDSAVYLCASSAGLAGAPTDTQYFGPGTRLTVL.